This T cell receptor beta chain was recorded in a study of neurological immune-mediated disorders. The germline V gene has CDR1 SGHRS and CDR2 YFSETQ. The ends were cut back, 1 base at V and 1 base at J, with 8 bases in the middle. The CDR3 is 15 amino acids. The sample holds many counts of this clonotype. The cDNA was produced through 5'RACE with 10-nucleotide random UMIs. Via MiXCR, TCRdb re-called the 5' RACE reads, giving one row per CDR3 protein. The top ten hold roughly 7% of the sample, which has tens of thousands of distinct CDR3 sequences, 14% seen once. This clonotype was sampled from a woman aged 50 to 60 in good health. V gene TRBV5-1 combines with J gene TRBJ2-2, with D perhaps matching TRBD2 (6 bases). The sequenced material came from PBMCs. CDR3 in DNA: TGCGCCAGCAGCTTGATGGGAGGGAACACCGGGGAGCTGTTTTTT. This translates into CASSLMGGNTGELFF. The full variable domain, completed using reference TRBV5-1 and TRBJ2-2, is KAGVTQTPRYLIKTRGQQVTLSCSPISGHRSVSWYQQTPGQGLQFLFEYFSETQRNKGNFPGRFSGRQFSNSRSEMNVSTLELGDSALYLCASSLMGGNTGELFFGEGSRLTVL.